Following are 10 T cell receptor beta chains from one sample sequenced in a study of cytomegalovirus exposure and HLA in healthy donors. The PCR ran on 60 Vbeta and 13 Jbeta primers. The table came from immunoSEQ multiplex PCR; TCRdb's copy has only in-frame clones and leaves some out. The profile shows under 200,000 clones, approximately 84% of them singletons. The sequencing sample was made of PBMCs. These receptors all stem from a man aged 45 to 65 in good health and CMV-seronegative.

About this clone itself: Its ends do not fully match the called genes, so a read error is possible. The CDR3 coding sequence is TGCGCCGGCAGCCAAGGGGACAGGGTCGATTATGGCTACACCTTC. Residues: CAGSQGDRVDYGYTF. V usage is TRBV4-1 and J usage is TRBJ1-2, with TRBD1 identical over 9 bases. The germline V gene has CDR1 MGHRA and CDR2 YSYEKL. The CDR3 is 15 amino acids.

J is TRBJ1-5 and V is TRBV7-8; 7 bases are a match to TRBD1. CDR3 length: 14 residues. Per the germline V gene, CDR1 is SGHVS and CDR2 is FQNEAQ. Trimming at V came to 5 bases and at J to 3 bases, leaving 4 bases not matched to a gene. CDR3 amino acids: CASSPQGHNQPQHF. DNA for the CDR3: TGTGCCAGCAGCCCACAGGGGCACAATCAGCCCCAGCATTTT.

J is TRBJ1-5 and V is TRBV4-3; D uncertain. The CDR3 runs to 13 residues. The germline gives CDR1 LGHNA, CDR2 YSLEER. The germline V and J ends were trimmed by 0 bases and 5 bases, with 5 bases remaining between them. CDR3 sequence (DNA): TGCGCCAGCAGCCAAGATAGAGATCAGCCCCAGCATTTT. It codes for CASSQDRDQPQHF.

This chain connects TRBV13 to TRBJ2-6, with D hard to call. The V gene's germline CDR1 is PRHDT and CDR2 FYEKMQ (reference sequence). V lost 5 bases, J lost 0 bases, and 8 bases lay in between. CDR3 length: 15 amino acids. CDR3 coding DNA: TGTGCCAGCAGCCAGTCATTCTCTGGGGCCAACGTCCTGACTTTC. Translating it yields CASSQSFSGANVLTF. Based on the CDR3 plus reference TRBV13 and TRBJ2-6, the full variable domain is AAGVIQSPRHLIKEKRETATLKCYPIPRHDTVYWYQQGPGQDPQFLISFYEKMQSDKGSIPDRFSAQQFSDYHSELNMSSLELGDSALYFCASSQSFSGANVLTFGAGSRLTVL.

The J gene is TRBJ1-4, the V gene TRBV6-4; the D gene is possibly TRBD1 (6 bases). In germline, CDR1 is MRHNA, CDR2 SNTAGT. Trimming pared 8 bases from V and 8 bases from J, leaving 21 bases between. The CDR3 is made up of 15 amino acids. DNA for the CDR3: TGTGCCAGCCGGAAGGACGACAGGCCCCGAGAAAAACTGTTTTTT. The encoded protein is CASRKDDRPREKLFF.

In nucleotides, the CDR3 is TGCGCCAGCAGCCACCGCTTCCCAGGGGAGACCCAGTACTTC. Its protein is CASSHRFPGETQYF. J is TRBJ2-5 and V is TRBV4-3, with a tentative D call TRBD1 (5 bases). The CDR3 runs to 14 residues. Germline CDR1 is LGHNA and CDR2 is YSLEER. V was clipped by 3 bases and J by 5 bases, with 13 bases between them.

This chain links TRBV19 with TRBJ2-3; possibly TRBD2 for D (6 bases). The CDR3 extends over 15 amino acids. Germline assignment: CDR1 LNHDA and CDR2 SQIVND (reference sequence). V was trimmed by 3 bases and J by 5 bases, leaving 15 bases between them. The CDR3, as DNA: TGTGCCAGTAGTATTGACGGAGGGGCGGAAGATACGCAGTATTTT. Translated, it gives CASSIDGGAEDTQYF.

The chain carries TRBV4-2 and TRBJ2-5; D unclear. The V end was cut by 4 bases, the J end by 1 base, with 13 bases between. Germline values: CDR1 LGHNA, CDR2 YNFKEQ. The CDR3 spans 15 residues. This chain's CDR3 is CASSPRGGSQETQYF. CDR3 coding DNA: TGTGCCAGCAGCCCCCGCGGTGGGTCCCAAGAGACCCAGTACTTC.

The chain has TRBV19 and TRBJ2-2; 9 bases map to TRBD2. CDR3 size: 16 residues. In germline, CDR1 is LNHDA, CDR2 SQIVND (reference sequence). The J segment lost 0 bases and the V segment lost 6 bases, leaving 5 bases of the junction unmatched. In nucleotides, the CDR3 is TGTGCCAGTAGGTACCAGCGGGGGGCGAACACCGGGGAGCTGTTTTTT. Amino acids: CASRYQRGANTGELFF.

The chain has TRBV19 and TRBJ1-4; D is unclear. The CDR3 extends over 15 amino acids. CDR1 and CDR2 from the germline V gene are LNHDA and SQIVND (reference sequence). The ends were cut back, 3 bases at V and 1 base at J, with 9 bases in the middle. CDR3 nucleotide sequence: TGTGCCAGTAGTATCCGAGAGGGAACTAATGAAAAACTGTTTTTT. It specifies CASSIREGTNEKLFF.